A single T cell receptor (beta chain) is shown here with its context. The specificity of this receptor is unknown. No much larger clone is present one base from it, and per-base qualities are unavailable. The cohort consisted of approximately 670 healthy bone marrow donors. All cohort members were sampled while nominally healthy, although unrecorded immune exposures were likely present. Of the 650 to 750 cohort members, 250 to 300 had positive CMV serostatus and approximately 400 had negative CMV serostatus, and CMV serostatus was not recorded for the donor. Each donor provided a peripheral blood sample, and peripheral blood mononuclear cells were used for TCR beta sequencing. Genomic DNA extraction from the blood cell samples was performed with the Qiagen DNeasy Blood Extraction Kit. Library method: the immunoSEQ multiplex PCR assay. The multiplex PCR relied on a mix of 60 forward primers for TCR Vbeta segments and 13 reverse primers for TCR Jbeta segments. Amplification of the CDR3 region of rearranged TCR beta genes was performed with a multiplex PCR assay on genomic DNA. Amplified TCR beta libraries were sequenced as 87-base-pair reads on the Illumina HiSeq System. In the source study's methods: Across the 600 to 700 repertoires, a later analysis counted tens of millions of unique TCR beta chains, roughly 11 million of which were shared by at least two donors. Raw reads were error-corrected and collapsed into unique sequences by a nearest-neighbor algorithm in which closely related sequences were merged to remove PCR and sequencing errors. V, D and J gene segments were assigned by aligning CDR3 sequences to IMGT reference sequences. Each retained sequence needed at least a six-nucleotide match to both a V gene segment and a J gene segment. A rearrangement counted as productive if the CDR3 had no stop codons and remained in frame with V and J, and every other rearrangement counted as non-productive. CDR3 was defined according to IMGT convention as the region running from the second conserved V-encoded cysteine to the conserved J-encoded phenylalanine. Sequences without an unambiguous match to a single V gene segment were excluded from the earlier analysis of about 600 of the donors. An earlier analysis of 500 to 600 of the donors classified V segments as functional when productive rearrangements were above 56.7% and as segregating when the standard deviation between donors was above 5%. To diagnose cytomegalovirus status from the catalog of TCR beta chain sequences, a statistical classification framework was built. In a later analysis, TCR nucleotide sequences were compared against IMGT/GENE-DB human TR gene sequences so that V and J genes could be assigned. The TCRdist pipeline was used in a later analysis to assign CDR3 sequences and most-parsimonious VDJ recombination scenarios. A later analysis defined each TCR beta chain by its CDR3 amino acid sequence plus V-gene family, and excluded reads lacking a unique V-gene family. A later analysis removed several hundred highly shared, low-generation-probability nucleotide sequences to deal with suspected cross-contamination and a sequencing artifact. For each public chain, a later analysis derived a clonal expansion index from normalized ranks of inferred template counts within each repertoire. In a later analysis, generation probabilities were computed with a VDJ recombination model fitted to out-of-frame rearrangements, and the resulting probabilities were checked against IGoR. Hypergeometric tests were used in a later analysis to score TCR-TCR, TCR-HLA and TCR-CMV co-occurrence, with a repertoire-size bias correction applied to the TCR pairs. False discovery rates were estimated in a later analysis by permuting HLA or CMV assignments 20 times. A later analysis grouped co-occurring TCRs with DBSCAN, adding TCRdist sequence similarity when clustering within HLA-allele-positive subsets. Repertoires with fewer than 30,000 or more than 120,000 public chains, plus five repertoires with anomalous nucleotide sharing, were excluded from co-occurrence clustering. TCRdb's version of the immuneACCESS table is confined to in-frame rearrangements and falls short of the full clone set. An unresolved V gene accounts for under half of the shortfall where checked; the remainder is of unknown origin. V and J calls plus clone size are reproduced from that table; the DNA served to infer D and trimming. This sample lists roughly 150,000 clones; roughly 70% were detected once. The ten biggest clones cover 1.5% to 2% of the sample.

The germline V gene (reference sequence) provides CDR1 LNHDA and CDR2 SQIVND. V is clipped by 4 bases and J by 3 bases, and the sequence between their germline boundaries is 19 bases long. The CDR3 runs 16 amino acids, cysteine and phenylalanine included. CDR3 DNA is the only sequence kept; it has 48 bases, read in frame from the first base. These data come from a study of cytomegalovirus exposure and HLA in healthy donors (TCRdb year 2017). Looking at the study overall: An earlier analysis of some 620 of the donors reported over 250 Gb of sequence data and 117 million unique TCR beta sequences obtained from about 179 million T cells. Alongside the repertoire data, information on donor age, sex, ethnicity and CMV serostatus was compiled. A later genetic analysis took genome-wide SNP genotypes for about three fifths of the 666 donors and used that subset as a discovery cohort. Several DR-DQ haplotypes were handled as single units for association and clustering because linkage in the cohort was strong. To study patterns of TCR occurrence, a later analysis re-analyzed previously published TCR beta repertoires from 666 donors and added high-resolution HLA genotyping. Rather than using new phenotypic data, the later analysis identified candidate immune exposures from TCR beta sequences and from how often those sequences occurred across donors. The study profiled the T cell repertoires of fewer than 850 subjects by immunosequencing and related them to cytomegalovirus serostatus. On average, around 200,000 unique TCR beta nucleotide sequences were sequenced per donor among a few hundred genotyped donors of the cohort, with roughly 20% of those sequences being non-productive. Of the roughly 400 genotyped donors, roughly 76% were placed in the genetic ancestry cluster associated with self-reported Caucasian donors. In an earlier analysis of around 540 of the donors, high-throughput TCR beta sequencing was used to judge whether each TCR beta V gene segment behaved as functional or pseudogenic. Every repertoire in the discovery cohort had been generated on one and the same sequencing platform. Besides the first cohort of under 700 subjects, a separate validation cohort made up of roughly 130 different subjects was used. Typing coverage varied by locus: about 629-630 donors for A, B, C, DRB1 and DQB1; roughly 500 for DQA1; about 570 for DPA1; 450 to 480 for DPB1. HLA typing covered class I and class II loci at four-digit resolution. The study aimed to test whether signatures of past pathogen exposure could be identified by cataloging public T cell receptors. Around 320 gigabases of sequencing data and 80 million or so unique TCR sequences were included in an early release covering over 600 HLA-typed donors. The study combined high-throughput TCR immunosequencing, statistical association of individual TCRs with disease status, and machine learning to predict cytomegalovirus infection status. The full study reports these points: Linkage disequilibrium might explain the correlated functional status among segregating V segments, but an unknown experimental factor could not be excluded. In vitro tests confirmed that three of the cytomegalovirus-associated TCR beta chains recognize cytomegalovirus antigens. An earlier analysis of some 560 of the donors showed that most TCR beta V segments appeared in productive rearrangements either about 87% or about 30% of the time, which broadly matched IMGT annotations. Specific HLA alleles were associated with about 17,000 TCR beta sequences at a false discovery rate of 0.05 in a later analysis. Most CMV-associated TCR beta chains appeared to be HLA-restricted in a later analysis, and the HLA associations seemed to be driven largely by CMV exposure. A later genetic analysis associated a missense DCLRE1C variant with V-gene and J-gene trimming of TCR beta chains, and an independent cohort replicated the association. Strong co-occurrence of HLA alleles, especially DR and DQ, made assigning TCR associations to individual alleles difficult. Sequencing depth was assumed to be roughly uniform across donors in the presence/absence analyses, though that assumption may not hold. The study gave a list of more than 150 TCR beta chains associated with cytomegalovirus. A later analysis reported that several top co-occurrence clusters appeared linked to parvovirus B19, influenza, CMV and Epstein-Barr virus. This cohort had only TCR beta chains sequenced, and the lack of alpha or paired-chain data limited which features could be detected. While some public TCRs were present in many individuals, most TCR sequences turned up only very rarely across donors. In a later analysis, HLA-associated TCR beta chains showed more clonal expansion and lower generation probabilities than non-associated chains that were equally common. In a later analysis, the rate of TCR association differed among HLA loci, with DRB1 alleles having the most associated TCRs and HLA-C alleles having the fewest. Compared with the roughly 710-donor mean, donors in an Asian-associated ancestry cluster had fewer N-insertions in productive TCRs, according to a later genetic analysis. Because some donors lacked HLA typing at each locus, the association tests relied only on the typed subset. A cluster of highly shared sequence variants was judged likely to be a technical artifact of the sequencing pipeline. Because the 87-base-pair reads could not distinguish some IMGT-functional V segments, including TRBV6-2 and TRBV6-3, those segments were excluded. The only immune exposure information available for the cohort was CMV serostatus. Roughly 15 rarely observed V segments, including chromosome 9 orphons, were excluded from the earlier analysis of 550 to 700 of the donors because counts were too low. The authors suggested that the approach could potentially be generalized to other disease states and immunological phenotypes. The classifier was reported to diagnose cytomegalovirus status with high specificity and sensitivity in both the original and validation cohorts. A further reported finding was that TCR beta sequences accurately predicted the HLA-A and HLA-B alleles for most subjects in the first cohort.

Sequencing was carried out using PBMCs. The TCR originated in a human donor in good health. The V gene is TRBV19 and the J gene is TRBJ2-7, and TRBD2 may be the D gene, going by 5 matching bases. Here is the DNA: TGTGCCAGTAGTAAGGGCGGGCTGGGTTTTTTCTACGAGCAGTACTTC. Its protein product is CASSKGGLGFFYEQYF.